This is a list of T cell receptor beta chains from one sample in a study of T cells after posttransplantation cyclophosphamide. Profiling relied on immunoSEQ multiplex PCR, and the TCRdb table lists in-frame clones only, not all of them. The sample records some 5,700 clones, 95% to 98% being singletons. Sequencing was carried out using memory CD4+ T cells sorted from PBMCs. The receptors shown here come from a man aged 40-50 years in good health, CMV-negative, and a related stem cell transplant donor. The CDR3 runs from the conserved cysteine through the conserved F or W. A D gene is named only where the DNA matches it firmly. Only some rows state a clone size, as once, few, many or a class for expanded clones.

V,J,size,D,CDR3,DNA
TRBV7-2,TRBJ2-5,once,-,CASSDREAGTQYF,TGTGCCAGCAGCGATCGTGAGGCCGGGACCCAGTACTTC
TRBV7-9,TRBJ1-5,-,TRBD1,CASSSGTGQGPQHF,TGTGCCAGCAGCTCCGGGACAGGTCAGGGGCCCCAGCATTTT
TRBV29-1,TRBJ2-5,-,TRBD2,CSVDGTSGRETQYF,TGCAGCGTTGATGGAACTAGCGGGAGAGAGACCCAGTACTTC
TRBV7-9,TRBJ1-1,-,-,CASSLAGGGSNTEAFF,TGTGCCAGCAGCCTCGCCGGGGGGGGGTCGAACACTGAAGCTTTCTTT
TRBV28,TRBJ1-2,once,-,CASSTSRTGKDRYGYTF,TGTGCCAGCTCCACCTCCCGTACAGGGAAGGATAGGTATGGCTACACCTTC
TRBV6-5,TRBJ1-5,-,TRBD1,CASSPDRDNQPQHF,TGTGCCAGCAGCCCGGACAGGGATAATCAGCCCCAGCATTTT
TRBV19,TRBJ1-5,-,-,CASSTGIRNQPQHF,TGTGCCAGTAGTACAGGGATAAGGAATCAGCCCCAGCATTTT
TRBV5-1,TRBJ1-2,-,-,CASSLPGGGYTF,TGCGCCAGCAGCTTGCCCGGGGGGGGCTACACCTTC
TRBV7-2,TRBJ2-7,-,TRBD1,CASSLDGTATLYEQYF,TGTGCCAGCAGCTTAGACGGGACAGCTACCCTCTACGAGCAGTACTTC
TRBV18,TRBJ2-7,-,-,CASSPTPGLSYEQYF,TGTGCCAGCTCACCAACCCCGGGACTCTCCTACGAGCAGTACTTC
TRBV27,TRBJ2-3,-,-,CASTPGGTSRTDTQYF,TGTGCCAGCACCCCCGGAGGGACTTCCCGCACAGATACGCAGTATTTT
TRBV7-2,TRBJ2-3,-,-,CASSLFARQIFTDTQYF,TGTGCCAGCAGCTTATTTGCGAGACAAATCTTCACAGATACGCAGTATTTT
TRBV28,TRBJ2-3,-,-,CASQEASTDTQYF,TGTGCCAGCCAGGAGGCGTCCACAGATACGCAGTATTTT
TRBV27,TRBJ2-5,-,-,CASSLSGHGTQYF,TGTGCCAGCAGTTTATCGGGGCATGGGACCCAGTACTTC
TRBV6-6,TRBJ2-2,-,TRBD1,CASSSLTGGTGELFF,TGTGCCAGCAGTTCCCTAACAGGGGGCACCGGGGAGCTGTTTTTT
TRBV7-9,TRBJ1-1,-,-,CASSLATGFEAFF,TGTGCCAGCAGCTTAGCTACAGGGTTTGAAGCTTTCTTT
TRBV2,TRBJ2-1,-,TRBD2,CATQMSGTSGYNEQFF,TGTGCCACCCAAATGAGTGGGACTAGCGGGTACAATGAGCAGTTCTTC
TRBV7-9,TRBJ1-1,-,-,CASSPDQGNMANTEAFF,TGTGCCAGCAGCCCTGACCAGGGGAACATGGCGAACACTGAAGCTTTCTTT
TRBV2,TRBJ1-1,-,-,CASSETGYTEAFF,TGTGCCAGCAGTGAAACAGGATACACTGAAGCTTTCTTT
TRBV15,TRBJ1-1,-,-,CATSRGGGSNTEAFF,TGTGCCACCAGCCGGGGAGGGGGAAGTAACACTGAAGCTTTCTTT
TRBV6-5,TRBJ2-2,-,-,CASSREGGTGELFF,TGTGCCAGCAGCCGTGAAGGGGGAACCGGGGAGCTGTTTTTT
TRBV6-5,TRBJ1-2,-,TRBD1,CASSLQGADGTGYTF,TGTGCCAGCAGTCTACAGGGGGCCGACGGTACCGGCTACACCTTC
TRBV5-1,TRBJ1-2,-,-,CASSFEFREGYTF,TGCGCCAGCAGCTTTGAATTCAGGGAAGGCTACACCTTC
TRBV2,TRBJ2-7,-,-,CASSEDQSGFYEQYF,TGTGCCAGCAGTGAAGATCAGAGCGGCTTCTACGAGCAGTACTTC
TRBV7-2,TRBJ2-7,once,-,CASSLAEGVSGITYEQYF,TGTGCCAGCAGCTTAGCCGAGGGGGTAAGCGGGATTACCTACGAGCAGTACTTC
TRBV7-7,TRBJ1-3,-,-,CASSPGAGNTIYF,TGTGCCAGCAGCCCAGGGGCTGGAAACACCATATATTTT
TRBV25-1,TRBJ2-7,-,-,CASSVSGSEQYF,TGTGCCAGCAGTGTGTCGGGGAGCGAGCAGTACTTC
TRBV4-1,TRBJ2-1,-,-,CASSQEDLAVSYNEQFF,TGCGCCAGCAGCCAAGAAGACCTAGCCGTCTCCTACAATGAGCAGTTCTTC
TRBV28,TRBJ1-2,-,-,CAGSLNSPWGYTF,TGTGCCGGCAGTTTAAACTCTCCGTGGGGCTACACCTTC
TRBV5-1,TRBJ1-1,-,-,CASSWEQDTEAFF,TGCGCCAGCAGCTGGGAGCAGGACACTGAAGCTTTCTTT
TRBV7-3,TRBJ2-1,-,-,CASSQTSQSEQFF,TGTGCCAGCAGCCAGACTAGTCAGAGTGAGCAGTTCTTC
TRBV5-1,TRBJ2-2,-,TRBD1,CASSLPPGQVNTGELFF,TGCGCCAGCAGCTTACCTCCGGGACAGGTGAACACCGGGGAGCTGTTTTTT
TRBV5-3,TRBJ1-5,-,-,CARRRISGLRPQHF,TGTGCCAGAAGGAGAATAAGCGGACTTAGACCCCAGCATTTT
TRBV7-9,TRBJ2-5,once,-,CASSSETQYF,TGTGCCAGCAGCTCTGAGACCCAGTACTTC
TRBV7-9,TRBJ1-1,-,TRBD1,CASSPGQGGVGTEAFF,TGTGCCAGCAGCCCAGGACAGGGGGGGGTAGGCACTGAAGCTTTCTTT
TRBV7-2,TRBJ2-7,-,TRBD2,CASSVQASGSTYEQYF,TGTGCCAGCAGCGTCCAGGCTAGCGGGAGCACCTACGAGCAGTACTTC
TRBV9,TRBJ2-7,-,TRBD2,CASSVGLAGNSYEQYF,TGTGCCAGCAGCGTAGGTCTAGCGGGGAACTCCTACGAGCAGTACTTC
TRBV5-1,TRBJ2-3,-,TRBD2,CASSFTSGAPTDTQYF,TGCGCCAGCAGCTTTACTAGCGGAGCGCCCACAGATACGCAGTATTTT
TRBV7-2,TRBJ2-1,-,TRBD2,CASSPGGTSGSFEQFF,TGTGCCAGCAGCCCCGGCGGGACTAGCGGGAGTTTCGAGCAGTTCTTC
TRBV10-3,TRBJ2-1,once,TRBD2,CAISESVGRDNEQFF,TGTGCCATCAGTGAGTCGGTCGGGAGGGACAATGAGCAGTTCTTC
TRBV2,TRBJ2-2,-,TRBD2,CASNLAGENTGELFF,TGTGCCAGCAATCTAGCGGGGGAGAACACCGGGGAGCTGTTTTTT
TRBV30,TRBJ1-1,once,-,CACSRAGNTEAFF,TGTGCCTGCTCGCGGGCCGGGAACACTGAAGCTTTCTTT
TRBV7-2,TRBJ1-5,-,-,CASSLAGGGSQPQHF,TGTGCCAGCAGCTTAGCGGGAGGGGGGAGCCAGCCCCAGCATTTT
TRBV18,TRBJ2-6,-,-,CASSPAEPGANVLTF,TGTGCCAGCTCACCGGCGGAACCCGGGGCCAACGTCCTGACTTTC
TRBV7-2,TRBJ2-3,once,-,CASSLVGGGGSTADTQYF,TGTGCCAGCAGCTTAGTGGGAGGGGGGGGAAGCACAGCAGATACGCAGTATTTT
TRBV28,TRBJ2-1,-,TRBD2,CASSSAGLAGVNEQFF,TGTGCCAGCAGTTCCGCAGGACTAGCGGGCGTCAATGAGCAGTTCTTC
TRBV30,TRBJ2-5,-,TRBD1,CAWSGGTAQETQYF,TGTGCCTGGAGTGGGGGGACAGCCCAAGAGACCCAGTACTTC
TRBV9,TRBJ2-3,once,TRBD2,CASSDGATSGRADTQYF,TGTGCCAGCAGCGATGGGGCGACTAGCGGGAGAGCTGATACGCAGTATTTT
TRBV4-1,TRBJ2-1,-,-,CASSREDFGIHNEQFF,TGCGCCAGCAGCCGAGAGGACTTCGGTATTCACAATGAGCAGTTCTTC
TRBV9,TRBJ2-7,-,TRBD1,CASSPGTGGSYEQYF,TGTGCCAGCAGCCCGGGGACAGGGGGTTCCTACGAGCAGTACTTC
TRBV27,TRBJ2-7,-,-,CASSRGRDEQYF,TGTGCCAGCAGTCGGGGGAGAGACGAGCAGTACTTC
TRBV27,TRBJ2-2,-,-,CASSFRDGGELFF,TGTGCCAGCAGTTTTAGAGATGGCGGGGAGCTGTTTTTT
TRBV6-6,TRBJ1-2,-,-,CASSYSNRGSAF,TGTGCCAGCAGTTACTCGAACCGCGGCTCGGCCTTC
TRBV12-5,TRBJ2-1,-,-,CASALGRDNEQFF,TGTGCTAGTGCCCTAGGGCGGGACAATGAGCAGTTCTTC
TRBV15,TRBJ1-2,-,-,CATSRDTGVGGYTF,TGTGCCACCAGCAGAGACACGGGGGTTGGTGGCTACACCTTC
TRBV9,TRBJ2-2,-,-,CASSALSSANTGELFF,TGTGCCAGCAGCGCCCTATCGAGTGCGAACACCGGGGAGCTGTTTTTT
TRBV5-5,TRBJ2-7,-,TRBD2,CASSLRTGLAGLEQYF,TGTGCCAGCAGCCTTCGGACCGGACTAGCGGGACTCGAGCAGTACTTC
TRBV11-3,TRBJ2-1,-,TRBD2,CASSQGLAGYNEQFF,TGTGCCAGCAGCCAGGGACTAGCGGGCTACAATGAGCAGTTCTTC
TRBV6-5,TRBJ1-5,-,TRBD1,CASSSTGRGNQPQHF,TGTGCCAGCAGCTCGACAGGGAGAGGCAATCAGCCCCAGCATTTT